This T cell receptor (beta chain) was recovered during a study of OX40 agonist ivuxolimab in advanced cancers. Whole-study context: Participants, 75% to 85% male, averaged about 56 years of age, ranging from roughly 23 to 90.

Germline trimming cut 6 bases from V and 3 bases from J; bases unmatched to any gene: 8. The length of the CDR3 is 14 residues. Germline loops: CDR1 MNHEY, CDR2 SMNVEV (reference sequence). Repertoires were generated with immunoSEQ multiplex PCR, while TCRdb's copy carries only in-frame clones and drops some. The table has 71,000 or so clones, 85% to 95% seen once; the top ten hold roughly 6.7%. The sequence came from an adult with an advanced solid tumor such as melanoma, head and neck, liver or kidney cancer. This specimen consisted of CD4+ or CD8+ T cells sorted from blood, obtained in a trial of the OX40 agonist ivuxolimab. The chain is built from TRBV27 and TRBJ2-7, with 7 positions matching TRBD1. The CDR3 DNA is TGTGCCAGCAGCCACACGGGACAGCACTACGAGCAGTACTTC. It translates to CASSHTGQHYEQYF.